This record covers a single T cell receptor beta chain. Random hexamers primed reverse transcription of about 0.45 to 1 ug RNA. It was immunoSEQ multiplex PCR that amplified TCR beta CDR3 across 54 Vbeta and 13 Jbeta. TCRdb fed the immunoSEQ multiplex PCR reads into MiXCR, producing one record per CDR3 protein. The table includes 130,000 or so distinct CDR3 sequences, around 94% detected once. Negative isolation yielded the CD8+ and CD4+ T cells, while FACS enriched the TEMRA cells. This CDR3 comprises 15 residues. The V and J ends lost 4 bases and 2 bases, in that order; junction bases with no gene match: 4. Germline CDR1 MNHEY, CDR2 SVGAGI. The data are from a study of CD8 T cells in Susac syndrome.

This receptor was obtained from a human donor in good health. Sample: CD4+ T cells from PBMCs. The genes are TRBV6-5 and TRBJ1-2; 10 nucleotides line up with TRBD1. CDR3 residues: CASSSPGQGNYGYTF. The CDR3 DNA reads TGTGCCAGCAGTTCCCCGGGACAGGGGAACTATGGCTACACCTTC.